This T cell receptor (beta chain) came from a study of T-cell memory formation after mild COVID-19 (dated by TCRdb to about 2021). Broadly, across the study: TCR sequence clusters from the two donors were largely donor specific. In a couple of donors, T-cell clones that expanded and contracted after mild COVID-19 were followed by sequencing TCRalpha and TCRbeta repertoires longitudinally. Two young, previously healthy adult volunteers made up the cohort, one male and one female. What the research found in general, with its limitations: The detection of some responding clones in pre-infection memory suggests that pre-existing cross-reactive memory T cells joined the SARS-CoV-2 response. The second-wave clones that peaked on day 37 were not confirmed to be SARS-CoV-2 specific. Contracting CD4+ clones appeared mostly in the CM and EM memory subsets, whereas CD8+ clones were enriched in EMRA. Only a couple of mild cases were covered in the study, and larger cohorts including severe cases with pre-infection samples were considered necessary. Clones contracting from day 15 to 85 had balanced CD4/CD8 phenotypes, while a second wave expanding from day 15 to 37 was biased towards CD4+.

This clonotype was observed a handful of times. Its antigen remains unidentified. No much larger clonotype is one base removed from it; base qualities were not supplied. Inclusive of the bounding cysteine and phenylalanine, the CDR3 is 13 residues long. Just CDR3 DNA is preserved here, 39 bases in frame from base 1. CDR1 is given as LNHDA and CDR2 as SQIVND, both from the germline V gene (reference sequence). V and J are truncated by 11 bases and 5 bases respectively, leaving an intervening sequence of 19 bases. Ficoll-Paque density gradient centrifugation was used to isolate PBMCs. Sequencing took place on an Illumina NovaSeq 6000. TCRalpha and TCRbeta cDNA libraries were constructed by 5'RACE with constant-segment primers, with sample barcodes and unique molecular identifiers being introduced. Trizol reagent was used to extract RNA from every sample. The libraries were amplified in two PCR steps, and the second step added a second sample barcode and Illumina TruSeq adapters. Libraries were sequenced on an Illumina NovaSeq with 2 x 150 bp paired-end reads. Per the original workflow: Demultiplexing of reads and collapsing into UMI-guided consensus sequences were performed with migec v1.2.7. With mixcr v2.1.11, UMI consensuses were aligned to TRA and TRB V and J templates and assembled into clonotypes. A clonotype was counted as expanded or contracted only when both edgeR and NoisET called the clonotype significant, with the noise models trained on biological replicates. edgeR calls used a false discovery rate-adjusted p below 0.01 and a log2 fold-change threshold of 1. As an exploratory analysis of dynamics, PCA with hierarchical clustering was applied to max-normalized trajectories of the 1000 most abundant clonotypes. Separately sequenced CD4+ and CD8+ repertoires were used to assign the CD4 or CD8 phenotype of responding clones. Using fastp at Q25 and MiXCR, TCRdb reprocessed the public reads and kept productive beta chains. Identical CDR3 proteins give one entry, which carries the most common genes and DNA. For this entry, the V and J calls and clone size follow TCRdb and not the study's own pipeline. A total of about 500,000 distinct CDR3 sequences appear in this sample, just over 20% of them only once. The biggest ten clones account for around 12% of the sample.

Sequencing was carried out using PBMCs or a T cell subset sorted from them (not recorded which). This TCR derives from an adult woman who had mild COVID-19 (a few samples of this study predate the infection). The sample titles of this study are shuffled in the database, so cell type and time point are left out; the donor was told from shared clones. The rearranged chain carries TRBV19 and TRBJ2-7; the D gene is perhaps TRBD2, on 5 matching bases. The CDR3 sequence is CASNGLTHDEQYF. The DNA sequence is given as TGTGCCTCGAACGGACTGACCCACGACGAGCAGTACTTC.